This section outlines one TCR beta chain sequence together with its context. Its matching antigen is unknown. The data were taken from a study of T cell repertoires in cytomegalovirus infection. Looking at the study overall: Matching HLA type, along with CMV infection, was indicated by public TCR beta signatures. Notes on the study in general: HLA-C-restricted CMV clonotypes gave the most frequent clonotype in two of eight donors.

TCRdb independently ran MiXCR on the reads; one entry per CDR3 protein. Here the sample spans around 280,000 distinct CDR3 sequences, roughly 13% being singletons. The CDR3 length is 14 residues. The germline gives CDR1 LNHDA, CDR2 SQIVND (reference sequence). The germline V and J ends were trimmed by 6 bases and 2 bases, with 8 bases remaining between them. This TCR was sampled from a human donor in good health (CMV status not recorded). Some clones in this sample may be carry-over from other donors' samples. The chain combines TRBV19 with TRBJ2-6; D might be TRBD1 (5 bases). Material for sequencing was PBMCs. The CDR3 bases are TGTGCCAGTAGCCCGACAGCTGGGGCCAACGTCCTGACTTTC. It translates to CASSPTAGANVLTF.